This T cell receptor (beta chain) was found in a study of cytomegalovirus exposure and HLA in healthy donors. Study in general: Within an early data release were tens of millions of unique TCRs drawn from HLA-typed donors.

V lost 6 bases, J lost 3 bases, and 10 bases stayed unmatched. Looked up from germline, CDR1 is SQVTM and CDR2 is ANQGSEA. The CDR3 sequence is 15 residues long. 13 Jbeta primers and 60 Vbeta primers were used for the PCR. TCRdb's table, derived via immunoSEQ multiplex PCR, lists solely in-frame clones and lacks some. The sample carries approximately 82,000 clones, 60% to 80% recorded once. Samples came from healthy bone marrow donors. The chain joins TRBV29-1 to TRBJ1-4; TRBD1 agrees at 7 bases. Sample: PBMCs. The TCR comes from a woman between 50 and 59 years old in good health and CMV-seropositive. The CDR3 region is CSVLTLGQANEKLFF. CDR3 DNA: TGCAGCGTCTTAACTCTAGGACAGGCTAATGAAAAACTGTTTTTT.